The 4 T cell receptor beta chains reported below all come from one sample, sequenced in a study of CD8+ T cells in alopecia areata. cDNA serving as the sequencing template came from extracted, reverse transcribed RNA. Assay used: immunoSEQ multiplex PCR; TCRdb lists only in-frame clones, some missing. The table lists 150,000 or so clones, 85% to 90% of them singletons. The starting material was CD8+ T cells sorted from blood, obtained at week 0. All receptors come from a human donor with alopecia areata.

J is TRBJ2-3 and V is TRBV5-1; the D is unclear. Deletions cut 4 bases from V and 2 bases from J, with 11 bases between. From germline, CDR1 is SGHRS and CDR2 YFSETQ. This CDR3 has 14 residues. Here the CDR3 DNA reads TGCGCCAGCAGCGGCCGATCGAACACAGATACGCAGTATTTT. Translating it yields CASSGRSNTDTQYF.

The chain is built from TRBV7-9 and TRBJ2-7; 7 positions agree with TRBD2. V trimming: 5 bases; J trimming: 2 bases; junction bases outside the gene matches: 9. Germline loops: CDR1 SEHNR, CDR2 FQNEAQ (reference sequence). The length of the CDR3 is 15 residues. The CDR3 reads CASSLNGGSPYEQYF. CDR3 coding DNA: TGTGCCAGCAGCCTTAACGGCGGGAGCCCCTACGAGCAGTACTTC.

The V and J genes are TRBV5-4 and TRBJ2-1, with D unclear. Looked up from germline, CDR1 is SGHNT and CDR2 is YYREEE (reference sequence). The CDR3 is 12 amino acids. Trimming left V 1 base short and J 6 bases short, with 5 bases between. The DNA of the CDR3 is TGTGCCAGCAGCTTGAAGGTCAATGAGCAGTTCTTC. Protein product: CASSLKVNEQFF.

The chain couples TRBV23-1 to TRBJ2-7; D possibly uses TRBD1 or TRBD2 (5 bases each). TRBV23-1 is reported as an ORF; its role is uncertain. V was shortened by 4 bases and J by 6 bases, with 16 bases between the two germline ends. This CDR3 is 14 amino acids long. This chain's CDR3 is CASSPGTIRCEQYF. The CDR3 DNA follows: TGCGCCAGCAGTCCCGGGACCATTAGGTGCGAGCAGTACTTC.